This entry lists 29 T cell receptor beta chains sequenced from one sample in a study of identifying expanded T cells in peripheral blood. Measured with immunoSEQ multiplex PCR; TCRdb has only the in-frame clones, and not every one. Of around 100,000 clones in the sample, roughly 88% were seen once. The sequenced sample consisted of blood. The receptor set was obtained from a person between 18 and 75 years old in good health.

The chain is built from TRBV27 and TRBJ1-6, with D possibly matching TRBD1 (6 bases). The CDR3 is made up of 14 amino acids. V was clipped by 6 bases and J by 7 bases, with 13 bases between them. Germline V CDR1 and CDR2: MNHEY, SMNVEV (reference sequence). CDR3: CASRDDRLNSPLHF. The CDR3 DNA follows: TGTGCCAGCAGGGACGACAGGCTCAATTCACCCCTCCACTTT.

The chain carries TRBV29-1 and TRBJ1-2; D is unresolved. The germline gives CDR1 SQVTM, CDR2 ANQGSEA. This CDR3 has 12 residues. Trimming cost V 1 base and J 2 bases, with 5 bases left between them. The CDR3 DNA follows: TGCAGCGTTGAAGGGCAGAACTATGGCTACACCTTC. Translating it yields CSVEGQNYGYTF.

The chain links TRBV30 to TRBJ1-1; D ambiguous. The V gene's germline CDR1 is GTSNPN and CDR2 SVGIG (reference sequence). The ends were cut back, 3 bases at V and 3 bases at J, with 5 bases in the middle. This CDR3 comprises 11 residues. The CDR3 DNA reads as TGTGCCTGGAGAGCGGACACTGAAGCTTTCTTT. Translation: CAWRADTEAFF.

This rearrangement joins TRBV7-2 to TRBJ2-7, with D unresolved. Trimming removed 3 bases from V and 0 bases from J, with 9 bases in between. The CDR3 is 14 residues long. Germline-derived CDR1 and CDR2 are SGHTA and FQGNSA. The CDR3 here is CASSFVQDSYEQYF. CDR3 sequence (DNA): TGTGCCAGCAGCTTTGTTCAGGACTCCTACGAGCAGTACTTC.

The chain links TRBV9 to TRBJ1-3, with D hard to call. CDR1 SGDLS and CDR2 YYNGEE come from the germline V gene. Trimming stripped 0 bases from V and 0 bases from J, with 10 bases between. The CDR3 has 16 amino acids. CDR3 bases: TGTGCCAGCAGCGTAGGAGAAGGGTTCTCTGGAAACACCATATATTTT. Its translation: CASSVGEGFSGNTIYF.

The rearrangement links TRBV15 to TRBJ1-3; D remains ambiguous. V was clipped by 0 bases and J by 2 bases, with 5 bases between them. There are 14 residues in the CDR3. Looked up from germline, CDR1 is LNHNV and CDR2 is YYDKDF (reference sequence). DNA for the CDR3: TGTGCCACCAGCAGAGAAGGGACTGGAAACACCATATATTTT. It encodes CATSREGTGNTIYF.

The chain joins TRBV19 to TRBJ1-5, with unresolved D. CDR1 and CDR2 (germline): LNHDA, SQIVND (reference sequence). The V gene lost 4 bases and the J gene lost 2 bases, with 6 bases spanning the gap. The CDR3 loop spans 13 amino acids. The CDR3 loop is CASSTIGNQPQHF. CDR3 DNA: TGTGCCAGTAGTACGATCGGCAATCAGCCCCAGCATTTT.

This chain joins TRBV5-1 and TRBJ2-5, with 8 bases identical to TRBD2. Germline V gene data show CDR1 as SGHRS and CDR2 as YFSETQ. After removal of 0 bases from V and 3 bases from J, the junction contained 4 bases not matched to a gene. The CDR3 spans 15 residues. CDR3 protein: CASSLGLAYEETQYF. DNA for the CDR3: TGCGCCAGCAGCTTGGGACTAGCGTATGAAGAGACCCAGTACTTC.

The chain combines TRBV5-5 with TRBJ1-5, with a weak D call TRBD1 (5 bases). CDR1 is SGHKS and CDR2 is YYEKEE in the germline V gene (reference sequence). V lost 2 bases to trimming and J lost 2 bases, with 11 bases between them. The CDR3 consists of 15 residues. The CDR3 reads CASSFGGDGNQPQHF. Here the CDR3 DNA reads TGTGCCAGCAGCTTTGGGGGGGATGGCAATCAGCCCCAGCATTTT.

The genes are TRBV6-4 and TRBJ2-7, with 7 bases lining up with TRBD1. Germline trimming cut 4 bases from V and 5 bases from J; bases unmatched to any gene: 8. The V gene's germline CDR1 is MRHNA and CDR2 SNTAGT. This CDR3 region has 14 residues. The CDR3 nucleotides read TGTGCCAGCAGTGGACAGGGTGGACTTGACGAGCAGTACTTC. This encodes CASSGQGGLDEQYF.

The chain joins TRBV10-3 to TRBJ1-1; D might be TRBD1 (6 bases). The CDR3 spans 14 residues. Per germline, CDR1 ENHRY and CDR2 SYGVKD. V gave up 0 bases and J gave up 4 bases, with 9 bases separating them. The DNA of the CDR3 is TGTGCCATCAGTGAGTCCCGGGGGGCCACTGAAGCTTTCTTT. Residues: CAISESRGATEAFF.

The chain has TRBV25-1 and TRBJ1-2; D gene uncertain. This CDR3 has 15 amino acids. V was pared by 1 base and J by 0 bases, with 9 bases between. CDR1 and CDR2 from the germline V gene are MGHDK and SYGVNS. The CDR3 protein is CASSEFGVPNYGYTF. The CDR3 region has the DNA TGTGCCAGCAGTGAATTTGGGGTTCCTAACTATGGCTACACCTTC.

The V gene is TRBV19, the J gene TRBJ1-2, with D uncertain. Trimming cost V 7 bases and J 7 bases, with 13 bases left between them. CDR1 LNHDA and CDR2 SQIVND come from the germline V gene (reference sequence). This CDR3 region has 12 residues. CDR3 sequence: CASTTSAGGYTF. As DNA, the CDR3 is TGTGCCAGTACAACGTCCGCGGGTGGCTACACCTTC.

The chain couples TRBV27 to TRBJ1-6; 9 bases map to TRBD1. Trimming removed 6 bases from V and 1 base from J; junction bases left unmatched: 7. The CDR3 spans 17 residues. The germline V gene encodes CDR1 MNHEY and CDR2 SMNVEV (reference sequence). DNA for the CDR3: TGTGCCAGCAGGACCACAGGGGGCAGTTCCTATAATTCACCCCTCCACTTT. Translating gives CASRTTGGSSYNSPLHF.

This clone was recorded once. The CDR3 protein is CASIGRGQGQETQYF. The CDR3 DNA is TGTGCCAGCATTGGACGGGGACAGGGGCAAGAGACCCAGTACTTC. This sequence joins TRBV28 and TRBJ2-5; 10 bases agree with TRBD1. CDR3 length equals 15 residues. Per germline, CDR1 MDHEN and CDR2 SYDVKM. V shed 7 bases and J 2 bases; nucleotides not matched to a gene: 7. The full variable domain, its missing parts supplied by reference TRBV28 and TRBJ2-5, is DVKVTQSSRYLVKRTGEKVFLECVQDMDHENMFWYRQDPGLGLRLIYFSYDVKMKEKGDIPEGYSVSREKKERFSLILESASTNQTSMYLCASIGRGQGQETQYFGPGTRLLVL.

The chain recombines TRBV29-1 with TRBJ1-3; the D gene is possibly TRBD1 (5 bases). Germline assignment: CDR1 SQVTM and CDR2 ANQGSEA. Trimming removed 2 bases at V and 4 bases at J, with 12 bases between. The CDR3 covers 14 residues. CDR3 nucleotides: TGCAGCGTTGAAACCGGGACGGTAGGAAACACCATATATTTT. Protein sequence: CSVETGTVGNTIYF.

The genes are TRBV5-5 and TRBJ2-3; D not certain. The CDR3 is 12 residues long. The V gene's germline CDR1 is SGHKS and CDR2 YYEKEE (reference sequence). The V end lost 0 bases, the J end lost 2 bases, and 1 base lay between the germline ends. In nucleotides, the CDR3 is TGTGCCAGCAGCTTGGCCACAGATACGCAGTATTTT. Its translation is CASSLATDTQYF.

This chain links TRBV6-6 with TRBJ1-2; 7 nucleotides agree with TRBD1. Trimming cost V 4 bases and J 8 bases; bases outside gene matches: 13. Germline V gene data show CDR1 as MNHNY and CDR2 as SVGAGI (reference sequence). The CDR3 covers 15 residues. CDR3 protein: CASSFGQVGTRGYTF. Written as DNA, the CDR3 is TGTGCCAGCAGTTTTGGACAGGTCGGGACTCGGGGCTACACCTTC.

The V call is TRBV9, the J call TRBJ1-2; 8 nucleotides agree with TRBD1. From germline, CDR1 is SGDLS and CDR2 YYNGEE. V dropped 3 bases and J dropped 5; count of bases not matched to a gene: 6. The CDR3 length is 14 residues. In nucleotides, the CDR3 is TGTGCCAGCAGCGCGGGACAGGTAGGATATGGCTACACCTTC. It codes for CASSAGQVGYGYTF.

The chain couples TRBV2 to TRBJ1-2; D ambiguous. This CDR3 comprises 14 residues. CDR1 and CDR2 (germline): SNHLY, FYNNEI. Trimming took off 6 bases at V and 2 bases at J, with 13 bases between the two ends. CDR3 sequence: CASRYRVFNYGYTF. CDR3 coding DNA: TGTGCCAGCAGGTATCGAGTGTTCAACTATGGCTACACCTTC.

This rearrangement joins TRBV13 to TRBJ2-1; 10 bases line up with TRBD2. Germline V lookup: CDR1 PRHDT, CDR2 FYEKMQ (reference sequence). The V and J ends lost 5 bases and 2 bases, in that order; junction bases with no gene match: 6. The CDR3 is 16 amino acids. The CDR3 loop reads CASSIRGTSAYNEQFF. DNA for the CDR3: TGTGCCAGCAGCATCCGAGGGACTAGCGCCTACAATGAGCAGTTCTTC.

V is TRBV7-2 and J is TRBJ1-3, with D hard to call. CDR1 is SGHTA and CDR2 is FQGNSA in the germline V gene. Trimming cost V 3 bases and J 0 bases, with 15 bases left between them. The CDR3 length is 17 residues. The CDR3 here is CASSFTGTVSSGNTIYF. The CDR3, as DNA: TGTGCCAGCAGCTTCACCGGAACGGTGAGCTCTGGAAACACCATATATTTT.

J is TRBJ1-4 and V is TRBV6-1; D perhaps matches TRBD1 (5 bases). Germline CDR1 reads MNHNS; CDR2 reads SASEGT. The CDR3 extends over 17 amino acids. The V end was cut by 2 bases, the J end by 14 bases, with 27 bases between. CDR3 nucleotide sequence: TGTGCCAGCAGTGAATGGCTCAGGGCAACACGTGGGTATAGGCTGTTTTTT. It encodes CASSEWLRATRGYRLFF.

The chain employs TRBV9 and TRBJ1-2; D remains ambiguous. This CDR3 is 14 amino acids long. Trimming removed 2 bases at V and 4 bases at J, with 12 bases between. In germline, CDR1 is SGDLS, CDR2 YYNGEE. CDR3: CASSVSDAGYGYTF. CDR3 bases: TGTGCCAGCAGCGTTTCAGACGCGGGCTATGGCTACACCTTC. Complete variable domain (other parts from reference TRBV9 and TRBJ1-2): DSGVTQTPKHLITATGQRVTLRCSPRSGDLSVYWYQQSLDQGLQFLIQYYNGEERAKGNILERFSAQQFPDLHSELNLSSLELGDSALYFCASSVSDAGYGYTFGSGTRLTVV.

This clone was seen only a few times. The V call is TRBV19, the J call TRBJ1-5; 7 nucleotides align to TRBD1. V trimming: 5 bases; J trimming: 4 bases; junction bases outside the gene matches: 5. Germline lookup yields CDR1 LNHDA and CDR2 SQIVND (reference sequence). This CDR3 comprises 14 residues. Here the CDR3 DNA reads TGTGCCAGTAGTGGCGACAGGGAGAATCAGCCCCAGCATTTT. It codes for CASSGDRENQPQHF.

The table lists this clone with a count of one. The chain has TRBV5-1 and TRBJ2-5; either TRBD1 or TRBD2 may fit D (6 bases each). Germline CDR1 SGHRS, CDR2 YFSETQ. This CDR3 region has 16 residues. V dropped 4 bases and J dropped 2 bases, with 18 bases sitting between them. CDR3 DNA sequence: TGCGCCAGCAGCAGGAGGGTCAGACAGGATCAAGAGACCCAGTACTTC. The encoded protein is CASSRRVRQDQETQYF.

V usage is TRBV19 and J usage is TRBJ2-7; either TRBD1 or TRBD2 may supply D (6 bases each). The V end was cut by 10 bases, the J end by 4 bases, with 14 bases between. The length of the CDR3 is 12 residues. Germline loops: CDR1 LNHDA, CDR2 SQIVND (reference sequence). The CDR3 loop reads CATTWGAYEQYF. In nucleotides, the CDR3 is TGTGCCACCACCTGGGGGGCATACGAGCAGTACTTC.

The rearrangement joins TRBV6-5 to TRBJ1-6, with TRBD1 matching 11 bases. The CDR3 length is 15 residues. The V gene end was trimmed by 4 bases and the J gene end by 13 bases; junction bases not matched to a gene: 9. The germline CDR1 and CDR2 sequences are MNHEY and SVGAGI. Written as DNA, the CDR3 is TGTGCCAGCAGTTGGGGACAGGGGGGAACGTCGCCCCTCCACTTT. Its translation is CASSWGQGGTSPLHF.

The table lists this clone with a count of one. This sequence joins TRBV7-8 and TRBJ1-3, with D unresolved. The CDR3 is 15 amino acids. Between the trimmed V and J ends, which lost 1 base and 0 bases, there was a span of 7 bases. Looked up from germline, CDR1 is SGHVS and CDR2 is FQNEAQ. Here the CDR3 reads CASSLDGNSGNTIYF. CDR3 DNA sequence: TGTGCCAGCAGCTTAGACGGAAACTCTGGAAACACCATATATTTT.